The clone carrying this TCR beta chain has only one observation. Followed longitudinally, the Seattle patients had been enrolled during active infection. As originally analysed: Amplification with reference gene primers provided the estimates of nucleated cell counts. The protocol was immunoSEQ multiplex PCR, while the TCRdb copy is restricted to in-frame clones and leaves out a portion. D and trimming were read from the DNA, whereas the V and J calls and clone size are those reported in that table. Of hundreds of thousands of clones listed, approximately 86% are singletons. The CDR3 loop spans 13 amino acids. CDR1 is KGHDR, CDR2 SFDVKD, per germline. The trim removed 12 bases at V and 4 bases at J, leaving 5 bases unmatched. The data originate from a study of blood T cell repertoires in COVID-19. For the study at large: Sites across the United States, Italy and Spain contributed samples from acute and convalescent COVID-19. Sample material is recorded as cDNA or gDNA derived from T cells, B-cell-depleted T cells, or PBMCs.

The sample taken for sequencing was peripheral blood. This clonotype originated in a woman aged 70-85 years with COVID-19, enrolled during active disease. This chain uses TRBV24-1 with TRBJ2-1; 10 bases fit TRBD1. CDR3 sequence (DNA): TGTGCCCCCCGGGACAGGGGATACAATGAGCAGTTCTTC. Translated: CAPRDRGYNEQFF.